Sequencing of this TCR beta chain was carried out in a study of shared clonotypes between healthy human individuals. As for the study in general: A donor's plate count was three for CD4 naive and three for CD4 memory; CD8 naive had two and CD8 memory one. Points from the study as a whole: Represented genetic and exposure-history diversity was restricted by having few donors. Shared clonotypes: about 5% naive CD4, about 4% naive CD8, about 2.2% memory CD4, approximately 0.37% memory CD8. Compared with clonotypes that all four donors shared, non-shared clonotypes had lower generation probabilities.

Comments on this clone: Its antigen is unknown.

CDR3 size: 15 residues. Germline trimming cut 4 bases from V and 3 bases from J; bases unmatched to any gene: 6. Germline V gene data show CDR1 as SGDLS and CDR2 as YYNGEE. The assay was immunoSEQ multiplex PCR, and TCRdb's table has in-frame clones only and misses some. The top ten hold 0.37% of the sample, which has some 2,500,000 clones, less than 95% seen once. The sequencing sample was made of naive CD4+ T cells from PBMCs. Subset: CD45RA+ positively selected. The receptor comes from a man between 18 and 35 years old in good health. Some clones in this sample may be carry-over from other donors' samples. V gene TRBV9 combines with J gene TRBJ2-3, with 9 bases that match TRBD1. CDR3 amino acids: CASSPRQGDTDTQYF. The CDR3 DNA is TGTGCCAGCAGCCCAAGACAGGGGGATACAGATACGCAGTATTTT.